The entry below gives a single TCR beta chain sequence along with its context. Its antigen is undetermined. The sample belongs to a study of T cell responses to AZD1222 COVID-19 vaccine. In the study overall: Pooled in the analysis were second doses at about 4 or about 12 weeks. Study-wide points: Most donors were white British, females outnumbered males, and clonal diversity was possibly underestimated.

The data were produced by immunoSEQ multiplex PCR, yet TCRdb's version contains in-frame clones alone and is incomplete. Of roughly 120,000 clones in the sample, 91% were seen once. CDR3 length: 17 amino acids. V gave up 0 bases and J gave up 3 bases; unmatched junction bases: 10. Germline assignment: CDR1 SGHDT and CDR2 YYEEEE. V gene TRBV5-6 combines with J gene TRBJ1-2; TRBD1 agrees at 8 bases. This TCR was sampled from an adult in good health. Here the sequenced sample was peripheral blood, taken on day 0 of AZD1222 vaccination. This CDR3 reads CASSLDGQGTTYYGYTF. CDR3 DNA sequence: TGTGCCAGCAGCTTGGACGGACAGGGCACAACCTACTATGGCTACACCTTC.